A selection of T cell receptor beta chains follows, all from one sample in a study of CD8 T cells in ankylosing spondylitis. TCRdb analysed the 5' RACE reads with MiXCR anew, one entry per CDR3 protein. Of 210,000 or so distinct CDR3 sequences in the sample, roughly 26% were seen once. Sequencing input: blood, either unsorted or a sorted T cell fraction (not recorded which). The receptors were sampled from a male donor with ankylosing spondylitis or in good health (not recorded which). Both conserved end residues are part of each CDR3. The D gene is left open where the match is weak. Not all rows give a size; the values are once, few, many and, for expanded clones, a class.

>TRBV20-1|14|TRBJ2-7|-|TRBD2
CSARVASGTYEQYF
TGCAGTGCTAGAGTGGCTAGCGGGACCTACGAGCAGTACTTC
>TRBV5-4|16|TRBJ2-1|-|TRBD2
CASSLGGTSGRNEQFF
TGTGCCAGCAGCTTGGGAGGGACTAGCGGGAGGAATGAGCAGTTCTTC
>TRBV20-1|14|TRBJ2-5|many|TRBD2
CSAGRLAGMETQYF
TGCAGTGCTGGGCGACTAGCGGGAATGGAGACCCAGTACTTC
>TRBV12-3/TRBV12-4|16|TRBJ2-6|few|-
CASTYLTGSGANVLTF
TGTGCCAGCACCTACTTGACAGGCTCTGGGGCCAACGTCCTGACTTTC
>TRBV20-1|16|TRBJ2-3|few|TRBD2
CSARDLTSGRTDTQYF
TGCAGTGCTAGAGATTTAACTAGCGGGAGGACAGATACGCAGTATTTT
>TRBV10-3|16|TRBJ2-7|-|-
CATANTRQAFSYEQYF
TGTGCCACCGCAAATACTCGACAGGCGTTTTCCTACGAGCAGTACTTC
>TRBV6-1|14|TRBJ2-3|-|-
CASTYRVSTDTQYF
TGTGCCAGCACCTACCGGGTTAGCACAGATACGCAGTATTTT
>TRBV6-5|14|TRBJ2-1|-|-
CASSYHPEGNEQFF
TGTGCCAGCAGTTACCACCCGGAGGGCAATGAGCAGTTCTTC
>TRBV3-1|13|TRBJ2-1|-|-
CASSRDNRNEQFF
TGTGCCAGCAGCCGGGATAACAGAAATGAGCAGTTCTTC
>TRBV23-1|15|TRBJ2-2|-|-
CASSQLGRTPGSCFF
-
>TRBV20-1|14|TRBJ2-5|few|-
CSARGGGTKETQYF
TGCAGTGCTAGAGGAGGGGGGACGAAAGAGACCCAGTACTTC
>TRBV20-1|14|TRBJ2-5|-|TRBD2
CSAILAGIQETQYF
TGCAGTGCCATACTAGCGGGAATACAAGAGACCCAGTACTTC
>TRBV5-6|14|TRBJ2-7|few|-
CASNLRGGSYEQYF
TGTGCCAGCAACCTAAGGGGCGGTAGCTACGAGCAGTACTTC
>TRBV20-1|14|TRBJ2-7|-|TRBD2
CSASPGLGMGEQYF
TGCAGTGCTTCACCGGGACTAGGGATGGGTGAGCAGTACTTC
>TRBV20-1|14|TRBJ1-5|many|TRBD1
CSAKGGTGNQPQHF
TGCAGTGCCAAGGGAGGGACAGGGAATCAGCCCCAGCATTTT
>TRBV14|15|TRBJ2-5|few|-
CASSQDLTGIETQYF
TGTGCCAGCAGCCAAGACTTGACGGGGATAGAGACCCAGTACTTC
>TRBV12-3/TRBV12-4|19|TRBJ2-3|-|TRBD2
CAFSLGLAGYRASTDTQYF
TGTGCCTTCAGTTTGGGACTAGCGGGCTACCGGGCCAGCACAGATACGCAGTATTTT
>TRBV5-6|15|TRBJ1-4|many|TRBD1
CASRRDRVSNEKLFF
TGTGCCAGCAGGAGGGACAGGGTATCGAATGAAAAACTGTTTTTT
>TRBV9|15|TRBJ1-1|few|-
CASSENPLGVTEAFF
TGTGCCAGCAGCGAAAACCCCTTGGGGGTTACTGAAGCTTTCTTT
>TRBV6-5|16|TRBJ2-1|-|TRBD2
CASSSPGRELYNEQFF
TGTGCCAGCAGTTCCCCGGGGCGGGAGCTTTACAATGAGCAGTTCTTC
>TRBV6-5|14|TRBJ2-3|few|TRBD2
CASSLGLGLDTQYF
TGTGCCAGCAGTTTAGGACTAGGTCTAGATACGCAGTATTTT
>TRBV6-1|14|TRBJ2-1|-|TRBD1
CASSRQGLYNEQFF
TGTGCCAGCAGCCGACAGGGATTATACAATGAGCAGTTCTTC
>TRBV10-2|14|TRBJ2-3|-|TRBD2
CASNSGSRADTQYF
TGCGCCAGCAATAGCGGGAGTCGCGCAGATACGCAGTATTTT
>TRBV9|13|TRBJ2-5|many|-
CASNGGGQETQYF
TGTGCCAGCAACGGGGGAGGACAAGAGACCCAGTACTTC
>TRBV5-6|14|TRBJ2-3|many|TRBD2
CASSLAGGRDTQYF
TGTGCCAGCAGCTTAGCGGGGGGTCGGGATACGCAGTATTTT
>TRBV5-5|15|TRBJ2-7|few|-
CASSLAATSSYEQYF
TGTGCCAGCAGCTTGGCGGCGACTAGCTCCTACGAGCAGTACTTC
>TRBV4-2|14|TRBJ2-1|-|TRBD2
CASSQDLAGGRWFF
TGTGCCAGCAGCCAAGATCTAGCGGGAGGGCGGTGGTTCTTC
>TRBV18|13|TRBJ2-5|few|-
CASSPVRGETQYF
TGTGCCAGCTCACCGGTCCGAGGAGAGACCCAGTACTTC
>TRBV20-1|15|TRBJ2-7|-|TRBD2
CSATGTRLISYEQYF
TGCAGTGCTACCGGGACTAGGCTTATCTCCTACGAGCAGTACTTC
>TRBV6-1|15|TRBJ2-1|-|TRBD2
CASSEAGGRDNEQFF
TGTGCCAGCAGCGAAGCGGGAGGGCGGGACAATGAGCAGTTCTTC
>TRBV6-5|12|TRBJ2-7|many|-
CASRSTAPEQYF
TGTGCCAGCAGGAGTACCGCACCCGAGCAGTACTTC
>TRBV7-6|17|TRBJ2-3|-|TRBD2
CASSPLASGLAKDTQYF
TGTGCCAGCAGCCCCTTGGCTAGCGGGCTTGCGAAAGATACGCAGTATTTT
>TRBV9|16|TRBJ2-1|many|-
CASSVEGALSYNEQFF
TGTGCCAGCAGCGTAGAAGGGGCCCTCTCCTACAATGAGCAGTTCTTC
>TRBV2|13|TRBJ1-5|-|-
CASSVSVNQPQHF
TGTGCCAGCAGTGTGTCCGTCAATCAGCCCCAGCATTTT
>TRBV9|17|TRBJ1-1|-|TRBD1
CASSVAPTGGAGTEAFF
TGTGCCAGCAGCGTAGCTCCGACAGGGGGCGCGGGCACTGAAGCTTTCTTT
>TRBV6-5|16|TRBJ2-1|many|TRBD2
CASTIRAGGNYNEQFF
TGTGCCAGCACTATTCGAGCGGGAGGGAACTACAATGAGCAGTTCTTC
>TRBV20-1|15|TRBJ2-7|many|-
CSARDRLFNGGEQYF
TGCAGTGCTAGAGATCGATTATTTAATGGGGGGGAGCAGTACTTC
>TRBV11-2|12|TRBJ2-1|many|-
CASSKQGYEQFF
TGTGCCAGCAGCAAACAGGGCTATGAGCAGTTCTTC
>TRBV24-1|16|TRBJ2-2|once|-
CATSDSSGLSAGELFF
TGTGCCACCAGTGATTCCAGCGGACTTTCGGCCGGGGAGCTGTTTTTT